This T cell receptor (beta chain) originates from a study of blood T cell repertoires in COVID-19. Study background: PBMCs, B-cell-depleted T cells, or T cells provided the cDNA or gDNA that made up the material.

Method: immunoSEQ multiplex PCR; TCRdb's copy keeps in-frame clones and lacks some. The data contain some 400,000 clones, 80% to 90% of them seen just once; the ten biggest clones take up 2.3%. Germline V CDR1 and CDR2: ENHRY, SYGVKD. Trimming shortened V by 2 bases and J by 6 bases, and 10 bases separated the two germline ends. This CDR3 spans 13 amino acids. The material sequenced was peripheral blood. The chain joins TRBV10-3 to TRBJ1-2; D might be TRBD1 (5 bases). This TCR was sampled from a woman in her sixties or seventies with COVID-19, enrolled during active disease. This CDR3 is CAISERQYDGYTF. CDR3 coding DNA: TGTGCCATCAGTGAGCGACAGTATGATGGCTACACCTTC.